The clone carrying this T cell receptor (beta chain) came up a few times. The data originate from a study of blood T cells in healthy people across ages. J was trimmed by 0 bases and V by 1 base; bases with no gene match: 17. Germline V gene sequence: CDR1 SQVTM, CDR2 ANQGSEA. CDR3 length: 19 amino acids. A second PCR, run for roughly 7 to 12 cycles, used a sample-barcoded 5' primer plus a J-beta primer mix. MiXCR was run by TCRdb on the 5' RACE reads, yielding one entry per CDR3 protein. The sample has over 750,000 distinct CDR3 sequences, 25% seen once. The same data also went into a second study, on T cells of mothers and their children. That source reports: Overlap in related mother-child pairs always slightly exceeded unrelated pairs, never significantly.

The sequence came from a boy aged 5 to 17 in good health. The sequenced sample consisted of blood. J is TRBJ2-5 and V is TRBV29-1; 7 nucleotides agree with TRBD2. CDR3 nucleotide sequence: TGCAGCGTTGAAGGCGAAGGGGAGGGATTAGTTGAATACCAAGAGACCCAGTACTTC. It specifies CSVEGEGEGLVEYQETQYF.